This T cell receptor (beta chain) derives from a study of blood T cell repertoires in COVID-19. Study details: PBMCs, B-cell-depleted T cells, or T cells were the source of the cDNA or gDNA that made up the material.

Per the original data handling: Reference gene primers were amplified, and this amplification served to estimate nucleated cell counts. Repertoires were generated with immunoSEQ multiplex PCR, while TCRdb's copy carries only in-frame clones and drops some. V, J and clone size reflect that table, while D and trimming were determined from the DNA. The sample includes about 110,000 clones, about 80% seen only once; the top ten take about 3.7%. V dropped 7 bases and J dropped 4; count of bases not matched to a gene: 3. The CDR3 is 13 residues long. Germline CDR1 reads SGHRS; CDR2 reads YFSETQ. The J gene is TRBJ2-1, the V gene TRBV5-1; the match to TRBD1 covers 9 bases. The sample consisted of peripheral blood. The source is an elderly woman with acute or convalescent COVID-19. CDR3 nucleotide sequence: TGCGCCAGCGCGGGACAGGGTTACAATGAGCAGTTCTTC. It encodes CASAGQGYNEQFF.